The present T cell receptor (beta chain) was sequenced within a study of lymphopenia after photon versus proton radiotherapy. Profiling relied on immunoSEQ multiplex PCR, and the TCRdb table lists in-frame clones only, not all of them. The sample shows about 26,000 clones, around 85% of them seen only once. This clonotype originated in a man aged 25-45 years with gastric cancer. The sequences come from peripheral blood, collected from a patient treated with photon-based radiotherapy.

DNA for the CDR3: TGTGCCAGCAGCCCCAGACAGGGATGGGGCACTGAAGCTTTCTTT. Encoded protein: CASSPRQGWGTEAFF. The chain combines TRBV7-9 with TRBJ1-1; 7 bases agree with TRBD1. CDR3 length: 15 amino acids. V lost 5 bases and J lost 4; bases outside the gene matches: 10. The germline V gene has CDR1 SEHNR and CDR2 FQNEAQ (reference sequence).